This T cell receptor (beta chain) was recorded in a study of blood T cell repertoires in COVID-19. Germline CDR1 ENHRY, CDR2 SYGVKD. There are 15 residues in the CDR3. The junction had 3 bases not matched to a gene; V was cut back by 4 bases and J by 2 bases. The table came from immunoSEQ multiplex PCR; TCRdb's copy has only in-frame clones and leaves some out. This sample yields fewer than 350,000 clones, of which around four fifths are seen a single time; 4.1% belongs to the top ten. This receptor was obtained from a woman in her forties or fifties with active or convalescent COVID-19. The rearrangement joins TRBV10-3 to TRBJ2-2, with 8 bases aligning to TRBD1. Sample: peripheral blood. The CDR3 here is CAISGGQANTGELFF. The CDR3 region has the DNA TGTGCCATCAGTGGGGGACAGGCTAACACCGGGGAGCTGTTTTTT.